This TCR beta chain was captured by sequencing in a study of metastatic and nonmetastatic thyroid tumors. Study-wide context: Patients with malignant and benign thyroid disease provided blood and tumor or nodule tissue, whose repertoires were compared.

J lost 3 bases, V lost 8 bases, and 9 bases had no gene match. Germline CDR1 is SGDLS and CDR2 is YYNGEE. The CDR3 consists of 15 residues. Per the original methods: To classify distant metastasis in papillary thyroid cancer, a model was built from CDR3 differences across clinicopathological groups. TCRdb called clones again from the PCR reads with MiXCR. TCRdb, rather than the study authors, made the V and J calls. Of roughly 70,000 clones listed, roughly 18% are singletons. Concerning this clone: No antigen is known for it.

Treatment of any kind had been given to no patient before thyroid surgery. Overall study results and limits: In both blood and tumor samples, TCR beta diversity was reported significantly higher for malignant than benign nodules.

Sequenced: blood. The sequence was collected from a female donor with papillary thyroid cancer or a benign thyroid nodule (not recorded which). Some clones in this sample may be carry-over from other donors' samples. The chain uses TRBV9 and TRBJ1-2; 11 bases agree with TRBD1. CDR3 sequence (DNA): TGTGCCAGTAGCCACAGGGACAGGGGGGACTATGGCTACACCTTC. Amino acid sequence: CASSHRDRGDYGYTF.